The 5 T cell receptor beta chains reported below all come from one sample, sequenced in a study of blood T cell repertoires in COVID-19. Here immunoSEQ multiplex PCR was the method, and the copy in TCRdb shows in-frame clones only, minus some. This sample carries 200,000 to 250,000 clones, 83% of them seen once, and the ten largest clones take roughly 1.3%. Input material: peripheral blood. The source is a woman aged 25 to 39 with COVID-19, enrolled during active disease.

V usage is TRBV2 and J usage is TRBJ1-1; 10 bases line up with TRBD1. The CDR3 loop spans 15 amino acids. Trimming at V came to 6 bases and at J to 6 bases, leaving 10 bases not matched to a gene. Per the germline V gene, CDR1 is SNHLY and CDR2 is FYNNEI. The DNA for the CDR3 is TGTGCCAGCAGGGAACCGGGACAGGGGTTAGCTGAAGCTTTCTTT. It encodes CASREPGQGLAEAFF.

V is TRBV2 and J is TRBJ1-2, with no clear D. The V end lost 8 bases, the J end lost 2 bases, and 9 bases lay between the germline ends. The length of the CDR3 is 12 residues. Germline CDR1 and CDR2: SNHLY and FYNNEI. The CDR3 sequence is CASRRENYGYTF. CDR3 sequence (DNA): TGTGCCAGCCGGAGAGAGAACTATGGCTACACCTTC. Looking up the rest from reference TRBV2 and TRBJ1-2 gives the full variable domain: EPEVTQTPSHQVTQMGQEVILRCVPISNHLYFYWYRQILGQKVEFLVSFYNNEISEKSEIFDDQFSVERPDGSNFTLKIRSTKLEDSAMYFCASRRENYGYTFGSGTRLTVV.

V and J are TRBV25-1 and TRBJ2-7; 7 bases fit TRBD1. The ends lost 5 bases at V and 4 bases at J; junction bases unmatched: 8. The CDR3 is made up of 14 amino acids. The germline V gene has CDR1 MGHDK and CDR2 SYGVNS. CDR3 loop: CASSRTGGYYEQYF. CDR3 coding DNA: TGTGCCAGCAGTCGGACAGGTGGATATTACGAGCAGTACTTC.

The genes are TRBV7-6 and TRBJ2-5; a possible D gene is TRBD2 (6 bases). The CDR3 loop spans 15 amino acids. V lost 5 bases to trimming and J lost 4 bases, with 17 bases between them. The germline CDR1 and CDR2 sequences are SGHVS and FNYEAQ. The chain's CDR3 is CASSTPGGLLETQYF. DNA of the CDR3: TGTGCCAGCAGCACCCCCGGGGGACTCCTAGAGACCCAGTACTTC.

The chain couples TRBV9 to TRBJ2-7; the D is unclear. The CDR3 length is 14 residues. Trimming removed 0 bases from V and 3 bases from J, with 10 bases in between. Germline CDR1 reads SGDLS; CDR2 reads YYNGEE. This CDR3 is CASSVGEVSYEQYF. Written as DNA, the CDR3 is TGTGCCAGCAGCGTAGGAGAGGTGAGCTACGAGCAGTACTTC.